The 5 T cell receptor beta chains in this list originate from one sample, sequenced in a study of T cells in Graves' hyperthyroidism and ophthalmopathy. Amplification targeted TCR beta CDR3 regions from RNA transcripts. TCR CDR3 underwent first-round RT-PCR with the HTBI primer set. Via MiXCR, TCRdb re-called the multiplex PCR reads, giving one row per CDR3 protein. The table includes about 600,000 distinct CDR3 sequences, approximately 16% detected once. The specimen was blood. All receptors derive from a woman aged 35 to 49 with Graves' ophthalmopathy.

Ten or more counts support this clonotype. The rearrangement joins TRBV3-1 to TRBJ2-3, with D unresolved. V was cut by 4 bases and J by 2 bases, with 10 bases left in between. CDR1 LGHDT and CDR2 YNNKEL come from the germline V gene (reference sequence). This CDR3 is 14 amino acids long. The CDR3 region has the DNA TGTGCCAGCAGCCGGATGGACGCCACAGATACGCAGTATTTT. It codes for CASSRMDATDTQYF.

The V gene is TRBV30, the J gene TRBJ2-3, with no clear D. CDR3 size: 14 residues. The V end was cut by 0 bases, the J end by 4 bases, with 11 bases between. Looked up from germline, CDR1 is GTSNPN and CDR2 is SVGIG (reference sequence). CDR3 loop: CAWSVQTGADTQYF. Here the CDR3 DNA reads TGTGCCTGGAGTGTACAGACCGGAGCAGATACGCAGTATTTT.

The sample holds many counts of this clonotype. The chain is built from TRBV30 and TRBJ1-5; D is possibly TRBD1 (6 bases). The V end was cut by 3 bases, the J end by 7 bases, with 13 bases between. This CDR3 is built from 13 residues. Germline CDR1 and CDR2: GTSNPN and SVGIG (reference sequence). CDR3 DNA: TGTGCCTGGAGCTCAGGGGCCGGCCAGCCCCAGCATTTT. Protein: CAWSSGAGQPQHF.

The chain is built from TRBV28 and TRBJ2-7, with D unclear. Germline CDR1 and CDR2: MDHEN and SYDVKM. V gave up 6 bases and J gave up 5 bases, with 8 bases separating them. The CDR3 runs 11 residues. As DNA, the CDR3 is TGTGCCAGCAGCATCCGGGACGAGCAGTACTTC. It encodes CASSIRDEQYF.

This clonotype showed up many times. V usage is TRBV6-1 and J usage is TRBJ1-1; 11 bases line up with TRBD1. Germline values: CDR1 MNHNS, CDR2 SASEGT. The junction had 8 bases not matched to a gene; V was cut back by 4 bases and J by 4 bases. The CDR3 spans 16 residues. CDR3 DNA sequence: TGTGCCAGCAGTGCGCGGACCGGGACAGGGGGCACTGAAGCTTTCTTT. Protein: CASSARTGTGGTEAFF.